Included here is one TCR beta chain sequence, with context. Its antigen is currently unknown. This sample was included in a study of OX40 agonist ivuxolimab in advanced cancers. Study-level background: Hepatocellular carcinoma, melanoma, renal cell or head and neck cancer occurred in dose-escalation patients. 30% to 40% of patients had received prior checkpoint inhibitor therapy.

The V gene's germline CDR1 is SGHTA and CDR2 FQGNSA. After removal of 3 bases from V and 4 bases from J, the junction contained 6 bases not matched to a gene. This CDR3 region has 14 residues. Only in-frame clones appear in the TCRdb table, and some are missing; sequencing was by immunoSEQ multiplex PCR. Of 65,000 to 95,000 clones detected, roughly 94% appear once; the ten largest clones hold roughly a tenth. The study, taken as a whole, reports: Low normalized T-cell clonal expansion was additionally recorded for some nonresponders.

The V gene is TRBV7-2, the J gene TRBJ2-7, with 7 bases fitting TRBD2. The starting material was CD4+ or CD8+ T cells sorted from blood, obtained in a trial of the OX40 agonist ivuxolimab. The sequence derives from an adult with an advanced solid tumor such as melanoma, head and neck, liver or kidney cancer. DNA of the CDR3: TGTGCCAGCAGCTTGGCTAGCGGATTGTACGAGCAGTACTTC. As protein: CASSLASGLYEQYF.